This T cell receptor (beta chain) stems from a study of blood T cell repertoires in COVID-19. In the authors' workflow: Amplification of reference gene primers was used by the study to estimate nucleated cell counts. Here immunoSEQ multiplex PCR was the method, and the copy in TCRdb shows in-frame clones only, minus some. The V and J calls and the clone size are those of that table, but D and trimming were determined from the DNA. The sample has around 260,000 clones, about 91% seen once. The junction had 10 bases not matched to a gene; V was cut back by 4 bases and J by 5 bases. CDR1 and CDR2 from the germline V gene are MGHRA and YSYEKL. The CDR3 is made up of 16 amino acids. This clone has just a few counts.

The rearrangement joins TRBV4-1 to TRBJ1-4; 7 nucleotides align to TRBD1. This sequence originates from a person aged 18 to 30 with COVID-19, enrolled during active disease. Specimen: peripheral blood. The CDR3 sequence is CASSLSTQGVNEKLFF. For the CDR3, the DNA is TGCGCCAGCAGCCTAAGTACCCAGGGGGTCAATGAAAAACTGTTTTTT.